This T cell receptor beta chain came from a study of shared clonotypes between healthy human individuals. Original handling: Quality scores were absent from the junction-only immunoSEQ sequences, so filtering differed. Clones were read by immunoSEQ multiplex PCR, and TCRdb kept only the in-frame ones, dropping some. V, J and clone size derive from that table, while D and trimming were established from the DNA sequence. This table has about 1.1 million clones, approximately 80% appearing once. The ends were cut back, 1 base at V and 0 bases at J, with 18 bases in the middle. The CDR3 has 19 residues. Germline V gene data show CDR1 as LNHDA and CDR2 as SQIVND (reference sequence).

The sample consisted of memory CD4+ T cells from PBMCs. Subset denoted: CD45RA-negative fraction. This clonotype originated in a man aged 18 to 29 in good health. Some clones in this sample may be carry-over from other donors' samples. The chain carries TRBV19 and TRBJ2-2, with D unclear. The CDR3 is CASSIVAPLYLSNTGELFF. In DNA form, the CDR3 reads TGTGCCAGTAGTATAGTCGCCCCCCTATACTTATCGAACACCGGGGAGCTGTTTTTT.